These 3 T cell receptor beta chains originate from one sample sequenced in a study of shared clonotypes between healthy human individuals. Repertoires were generated with immunoSEQ multiplex PCR, while TCRdb's copy carries only in-frame clones and drops some. There are roughly 680,000 clones in the sample; 72% occur only once, and under 2% lies in the top ten. Sequenced sample: memory CD4+ T cells sorted from blood. As to subset: CD45RA-negative fraction. The receptor source for this set is a woman aged 30 to 39 in good health.

The chain has TRBV11-2 and TRBJ2-7, with 16 bases aligning to TRBD2. CDR3 length: 19 amino acids. The germline V gene encodes CDR1 SGHAT and CDR2 FQNNGV. Trimming removed 5 bases from V and 4 bases from J; junction bases left unmatched: 14. The CDR3 region is CASSPSDRGLAGGFYEQYF. CDR3 sequence (DNA): TGTGCCAGCAGCCCCTCCGACAGGGGACTAGCGGGAGGGTTTTACGAGCAGTACTTC. The variable domain in full, with the rest retrieved from reference TRBV11-2 and TRBJ2-7, is EAGVAQSPRYKIIEKRQSVAFWCNPISGHATLYWYQQILGQGPKLLIQFQNNGVVDDSQLPKDRFSAERLKGVDSTLKIQPAKLEDSAVYLCASSPSDRGLAGGFYEQYFGPGTRLTVT.

The chain links TRBV15 to TRBJ2-7, with TRBD2 matching over 7 bases. V shed 2 bases, J shed 5 bases, and the junction held 6 bases outside the gene matches. The CDR3 totals 14 residues. Germline V gives CDR1 LNHNV, CDR2 YYDKDF (reference sequence). The CDR3 here is CATSRRTSDDEQYF. The CDR3 bases are TGTGCCACCAGCAGAAGGACTAGTGACGACGAGCAGTACTTC. The entire variable domain, with the rest obtained from reference TRBV15 and TRBJ2-7, is as follows: DAMVIQNPRYQVTQFGKPVTLSCSQTLNHNVMYWYQQKSSQAPKLLFHYYDKDFNNEADTPDNFQSRRPNTSFCFLDIRSPGLGDTAMYLCATSRRTSDDEQYFGPGTRLTVT.

This rearrangement joins TRBV28 to TRBJ1-1, with a weak D call TRBD1 (5 bases). V shed 11 bases and J shed 4 bases, with 23 bases lying between them. The length of the CDR3 is 15 residues. Per germline, CDR1 MDHEN and CDR2 SYDVKM. This CDR3 reads CAVPGPRFGSTEAFF. Here the CDR3 DNA reads TGTGCCGTCCCGGGACCGCGATTCGGGTCCACTGAAGCTTTCTTT.